This section outlines one T cell receptor (beta chain) sequence together with its context. CD45RO-negative, CCR7-positively selected cells formed the naive CD8 fraction, excluding terminally differentiated effector memory CD45RA+ cells. This entry is derived from a study of shared clonotypes between healthy human individuals. Trimming took 4 bases from V and 6 from J; bases not matched to a gene: 12. This CDR3 has 16 residues. From germline, CDR1 is SGHRS and CDR2 YFSETQ. TCRdb keeps only in-frame clones here, not all; method: immunoSEQ multiplex PCR. Found here are approximately 590,000 clones, over 95% of them singletons; the top ten hold around 0.11%.

Sample: naive CD8+ T cells sorted from blood. This receptor was obtained from a woman aged 25-40 years in good health. The J gene is TRBJ1-2, the V gene TRBV5-1; TRBD1 aligns across 10 bases. The CDR3 loop is CASSTEYGTGENGYTF. The CDR3 bases are TGCGCCAGCAGCACGGAATACGGGACAGGGGAGAATGGCTACACCTTC.